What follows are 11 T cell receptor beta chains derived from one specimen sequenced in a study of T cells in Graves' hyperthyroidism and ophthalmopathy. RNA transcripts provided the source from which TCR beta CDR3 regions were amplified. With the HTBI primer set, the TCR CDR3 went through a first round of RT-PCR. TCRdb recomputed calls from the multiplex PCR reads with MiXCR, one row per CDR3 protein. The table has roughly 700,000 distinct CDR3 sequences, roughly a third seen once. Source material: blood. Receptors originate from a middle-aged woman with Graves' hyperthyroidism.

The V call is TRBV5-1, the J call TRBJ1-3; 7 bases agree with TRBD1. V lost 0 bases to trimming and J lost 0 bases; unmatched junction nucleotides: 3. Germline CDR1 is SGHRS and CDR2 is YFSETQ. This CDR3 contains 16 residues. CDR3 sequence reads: CASSLGGQISGNTIYF. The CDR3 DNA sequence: TGCGCCAGCAGCTTGGGGGGACAGATCTCTGGAAACACCATATATTTT.

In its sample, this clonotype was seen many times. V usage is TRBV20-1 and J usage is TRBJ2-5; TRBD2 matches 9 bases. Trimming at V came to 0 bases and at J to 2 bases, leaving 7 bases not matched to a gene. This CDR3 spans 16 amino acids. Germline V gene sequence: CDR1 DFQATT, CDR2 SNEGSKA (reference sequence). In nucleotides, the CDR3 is TGCAGTGCTAGAGATGGCGGGGGGGCTAAACAAGAGACCCAGTACTTC. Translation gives CSARDGGGAKQETQYF.

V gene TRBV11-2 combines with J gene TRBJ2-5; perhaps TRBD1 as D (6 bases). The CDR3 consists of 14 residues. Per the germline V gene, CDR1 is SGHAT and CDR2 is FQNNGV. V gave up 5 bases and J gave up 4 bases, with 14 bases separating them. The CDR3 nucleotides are TGTGCCAGCAGCCCGAACAGGGTTGGAGAGACCCAGTACTTC. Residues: CASSPNRVGETQYF. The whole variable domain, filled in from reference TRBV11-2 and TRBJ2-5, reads EAGVAQSPRYKIIEKRQSVAFWCNPISGHATLYWYQQILGQGPKLLIQFQNNGVVDDSQLPKDRFSAERLKGVDSTLKIQPAKLEDSAVYLCASSPNRVGETQYFGPGTRLLVL.

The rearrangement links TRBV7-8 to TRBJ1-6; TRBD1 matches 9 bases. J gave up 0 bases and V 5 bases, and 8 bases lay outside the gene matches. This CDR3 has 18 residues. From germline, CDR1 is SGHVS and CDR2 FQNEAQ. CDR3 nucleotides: TGTGCCAGCAGCGGGGGACAGGGAACCAGCTCCTATAATTCACCCCTCCACTTT. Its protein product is CASSGGQGTSSYNSPLHF. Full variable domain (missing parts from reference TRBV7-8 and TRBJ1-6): GAGVSQSPRYKVAKRGQDVALRCDPISGHVSLFWYQQALGQGPEFLTYFQNEAQLDKSGLPSDRFFAERPEGSVSTLKIQRTQQEDSAVYLCASSGGQGTSSYNSPLHFGNGTRLTVT.

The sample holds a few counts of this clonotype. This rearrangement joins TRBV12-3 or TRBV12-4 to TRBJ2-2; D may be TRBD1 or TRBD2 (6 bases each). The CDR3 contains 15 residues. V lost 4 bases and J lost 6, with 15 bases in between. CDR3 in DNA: TGTGCCAGCAGTTCAGGGGAGGAGGACCCCGGGGAGCTGTTTTTT. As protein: CASSSGEEDPGELFF.

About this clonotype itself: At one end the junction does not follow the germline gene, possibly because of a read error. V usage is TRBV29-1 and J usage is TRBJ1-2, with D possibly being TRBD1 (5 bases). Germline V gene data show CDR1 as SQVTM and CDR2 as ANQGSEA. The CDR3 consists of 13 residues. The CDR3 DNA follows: TGCAGCGTTGGGGTAGGGGAGGTGAATGGCCACACCTTC. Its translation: CSVGVGEVNGHTF.

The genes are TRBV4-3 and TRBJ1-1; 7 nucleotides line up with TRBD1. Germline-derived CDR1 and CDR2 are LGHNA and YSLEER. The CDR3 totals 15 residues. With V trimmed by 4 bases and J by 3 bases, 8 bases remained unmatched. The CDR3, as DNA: TGCGCCAGCAGCCCTGACAGGGTTGCGGACACTGAAGCTTTCTTT. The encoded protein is CASSPDRVADTEAFF.

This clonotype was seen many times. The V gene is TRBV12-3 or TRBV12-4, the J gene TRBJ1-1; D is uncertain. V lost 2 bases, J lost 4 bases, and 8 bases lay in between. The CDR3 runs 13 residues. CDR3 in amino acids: CASSLQGATEAFF. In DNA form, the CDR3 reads TGTGCCAGCAGTTTACAAGGTGCCACTGAAGCTTTCTTT.

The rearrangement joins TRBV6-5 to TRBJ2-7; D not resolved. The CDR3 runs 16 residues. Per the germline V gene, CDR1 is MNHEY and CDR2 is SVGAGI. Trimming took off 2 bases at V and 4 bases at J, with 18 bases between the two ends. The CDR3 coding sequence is TGTGCCAGCAGTTACGAGAAGGGTGGCGATGGGTACGAGCAGTACTTC. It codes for CASSYEKGGDGYEQYF.

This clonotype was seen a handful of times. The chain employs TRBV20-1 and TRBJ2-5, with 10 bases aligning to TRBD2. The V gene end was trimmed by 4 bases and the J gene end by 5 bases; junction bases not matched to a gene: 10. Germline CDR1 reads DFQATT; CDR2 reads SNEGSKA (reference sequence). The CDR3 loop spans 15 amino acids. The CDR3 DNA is TGCAGTGCTATGGGGCTAGCGGGAGATAGGGAGACCCAGTACTTC. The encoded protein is CSAMGLAGDRETQYF.

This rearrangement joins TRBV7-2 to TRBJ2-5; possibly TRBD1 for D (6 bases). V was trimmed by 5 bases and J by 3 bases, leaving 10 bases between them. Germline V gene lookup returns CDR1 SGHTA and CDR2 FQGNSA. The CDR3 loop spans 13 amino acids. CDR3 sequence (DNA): TGTGCCAGCAGCGGGGGCAGGAAAGAGACCCAGTACTTC. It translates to CASSGGRKETQYF.